The 15 T cell receptor beta chains reported below all come from one sample, sequenced in a study of shared clonotypes between healthy human individuals. TCRdb's copy holds only in-frame clones and misses some; the assay was immunoSEQ multiplex PCR. The top ten clones hold about 0.35% of a sample with more than 1,200,000 clones, 98% to 99% of them seen once. Sequences were obtained from naive CD4+ T cells sorted from blood. The subset was: CD45RA+ positively selected. The receptors were gathered from a man aged 30 to 39 in good health.

The chain joins TRBV28 to TRBJ2-7; D is unclear. The CDR3 extends over 13 amino acids. V lost 1 base to trimming and J lost 5 bases, with 9 bases between them. Germline CDR1 reads MDHEN; CDR2 reads SYDVKM. CDR3 in amino acids: CASSLYTDNEQYF. CDR3 sequence (DNA): TGTGCCAGCAGTTTATACACTGACAACGAGCAGTACTTC.

The chain combines TRBV28 with TRBJ2-2; 12 nucleotides line up with TRBD2. V trimming: 3 bases; J trimming: 0 bases; junction bases outside the gene matches: 8. CDR3 size: 19 residues. Germline V lookup: CDR1 MDHEN, CDR2 SYDVKM. The CDR3 DNA reads as TGTGCCAGCAGTTTGAGGACTAGCGGGATACCCCCGAACACCGGGGAGCTGTTTTTT. Protein: CASSLRTSGIPPNTGELFF.

CDR3 nucleotide sequence: TGTGCCAGCAGCGTAGCACATGATACGCAGTATTTT. This sequence encodes CASSVAHDTQYF. The V and J genes are TRBV9 and TRBJ2-3; D unresolved. Germline V gene data show CDR1 as SGDLS and CDR2 as YYNGEE. V gave up 0 bases and J gave up 6 bases, with 5 bases separating them. There are 12 residues in the CDR3.

The rearrangement uses TRBV18 and TRBJ2-7; no definite D call. This CDR3 comprises 15 residues. Trimming cost V 0 bases and J 3 bases, with 12 bases left between them. In germline, CDR1 is KGHSH, CDR2 LQKENI. In DNA, the CDR3 is TGTGCCAGCTCACCACCACCGGGCTGGCACTACGAGCAGTACTTC. Translation gives CASSPPPGWHYEQYF.

CDR3 nucleotide sequence: TGTGCCAGCAGTCTTGATTTTTGGAGTCAGCCCCAGCATTTT. This codes for CASSLDFWSQPQHF. The gene calls are TRBV27 and TRBJ1-5, with D unclear. The CDR3 contains 14 residues. CDR1 is MNHEY and CDR2 is SMNVEV in the germline V gene (reference sequence). Trimming took 5 bases from V and 6 from J, leaving 14 bases between them.

The rearrangement joins TRBV5-1 to TRBJ2-5; 7 bases align to TRBD1. This CDR3 is built from 15 residues. The trim removed 0 bases at V and 3 bases at J, leaving 5 bases unmatched. In germline, CDR1 is SGHRS, CDR2 YFSETQ. CDR3 residues: CASSLVPGTEETQYF. DNA of the CDR3: TGCGCCAGCAGCTTGGTTCCCGGGACAGAAGAGACCCAGTACTTC.

The V and J genes are TRBV18 and TRBJ1-5, with D possibly TRBD1 on 5 matching bases. Germline loops: CDR1 KGHSH, CDR2 LQKENI. V lost 3 bases, J lost 13 bases, and 19 bases lay in between. This CDR3 is 14 amino acids long. CDR3 in amino acids: CASSPTIVGQAQHF. CDR3 nucleotides: TGTGCCAGCTCACCTACAATAGTGGGGCAGGCGCAGCATTTT.

The chain employs TRBV6-5 and TRBJ2-2; 8 bases align to TRBD1. Trimming took 8 bases from V and 4 from J; bases not matched to a gene: 9. CDR3 length: 15 residues. The germline V gene encodes CDR1 MNHEY and CDR2 SVGAGI. CDR3 amino acids: CASGNRDRLTGELFF. The CDR3 bases are TGTGCCAGCGGGAACAGGGACAGGCTCACCGGGGAGCTGTTTTTT.

J is TRBJ2-1 and V is TRBV6-5; D is uncertain. The CDR3 is 13 residues long. The V end was cut by 5 bases, the J end by 4 bases, with 9 bases between. Germline CDR1 is MNHEY and CDR2 is SVGAGI. The CDR3 here is CASSGPIYNEQFF. DNA of the CDR3: TGTGCCAGCAGTGGGCCTATTTACAATGAGCAGTTCTTC.

The CDR3 nucleotides read TGTGCCAGCAGCTCGGGCCTAAACTCCTACAATGAGCAGTTCTTC. This gives the protein CASSSGLNSYNEQFF. This rearrangement joins TRBV27 to TRBJ2-1; no definite D call. Trimming removed 6 bases at V and 0 bases at J, with 12 bases between. The V gene's germline CDR1 is MNHEY and CDR2 SMNVEV (reference sequence). This CDR3 region has 15 residues.

The chain couples TRBV28 to TRBJ2-7; D uncertain. CDR3 length: 15 amino acids. Germline V gene lookup returns CDR1 MDHEN and CDR2 SYDVKM. The V gene lost 4 bases and the J gene lost 2 bases, with 15 bases spanning the gap. The chain's CDR3 is CASSSHIPTPYEQYF. The CDR3 DNA sequence: TGTGCCAGCAGTTCCCATATACCGACCCCCTACGAGCAGTACTTC.

In DNA, the CDR3 is TGTGCCAGTAGTATTTCTCCGGGACTAGCGGGAGGCGTTGCCAATGAGCAGTTCTTC. Its protein is CASSISPGLAGGVANEQFF. The J gene is TRBJ2-1, the V gene TRBV19, with 15 bases aligning to TRBD2. This CDR3 has 19 amino acids. V lost 3 bases to trimming and J lost 6 bases; unmatched junction nucleotides: 12. Per the germline V gene, CDR1 is LNHDA and CDR2 is SQIVND (reference sequence).

The chain combines TRBV11-2 with TRBJ2-5, with TRBD2 as a possible D gene (5 bases). The CDR3 is 12 residues long. Germline CDR1 reads SGHAT; CDR2 reads FQNNGV. V was shortened by 5 bases and J by 6 bases, with 10 bases between the two germline ends. The CDR3 loop reads CASSPDYKTQYF. As DNA, the CDR3 is TGTGCCAGCAGCCCAGACTACAAGACCCAGTACTTC. Looking up the rest from reference TRBV11-2 and TRBJ2-5 gives the full variable domain: EAGVAQSPRYKIIEKRQSVAFWCNPISGHATLYWYQQILGQGPKLLIQFQNNGVVDDSQLPKDRFSAERLKGVDSTLKIQPAKLEDSAVYLCASSPDYKTQYFGPGTRLLVL.

The rearrangement joins TRBV18 to TRBJ1-4; a possible D gene is TRBD1 (5 bases). V was cut by 3 bases and J by 3 bases, with 5 bases left in between. Germline-derived CDR1 and CDR2 are KGHSH and LQKENI. The length of the CDR3 is 13 residues. This chain's CDR3 is CASSPGANEKLFF. The CDR3 region has the DNA TGTGCCAGCTCACCGGGGGCTAATGAAAAACTGTTTTTT.

With respect to this clone: Different DNA sequences within this sample yield the same CDR3. The genes are TRBV4-3 and TRBJ2-7; D might be TRBD2 (6 bases). Germline V lookup: CDR1 LGHNA, CDR2 YSLEER. V shed 0 bases and J shed 2 bases, with 11 bases lying between them. There are 15 residues in the CDR3. This CDR3 reads CASSQESRGAYEQYF. The CDR3 DNA reads as TGCGCCAGCAGCCAAGAGTCCCGCGGGGCCTACGAGCAGTACTTC.